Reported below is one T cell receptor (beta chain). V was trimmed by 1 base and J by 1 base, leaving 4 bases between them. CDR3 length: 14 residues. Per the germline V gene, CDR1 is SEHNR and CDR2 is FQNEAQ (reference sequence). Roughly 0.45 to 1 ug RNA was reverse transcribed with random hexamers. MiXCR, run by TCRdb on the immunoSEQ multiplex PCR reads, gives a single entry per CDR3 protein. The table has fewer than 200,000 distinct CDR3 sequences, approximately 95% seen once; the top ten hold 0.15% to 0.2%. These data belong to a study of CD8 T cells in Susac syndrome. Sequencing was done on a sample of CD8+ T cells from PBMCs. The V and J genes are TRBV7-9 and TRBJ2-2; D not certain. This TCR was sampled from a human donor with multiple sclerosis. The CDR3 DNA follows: TGTGCCAGCAGCTTAGTCCTGAACACCGGGGAGCTGTTTTTT. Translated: CASSLVLNTGELFF.